The following is a T cell receptor beta chain sequence with its context. For the second PCR, which ran for about 7 to 11 cycles, a sample-barcoded 5' primer and a J-beta primer mix were used. MiXCR, applied by TCRdb to the 5' RACE reads, yields one record per CDR3 protein. The sample carries some 1,000,000 distinct CDR3 sequences, less than 25% recorded once. This CDR3 has 14 residues. Losses at the gene ends were 7 bases for V and 6 bases for J; bases not matched to a gene: 9. Per the germline V gene, CDR1 is LNHDA and CDR2 is SQIVND (reference sequence). This sample was included in a study of blood T cells in healthy people across ages. Aged about 6 to 95, donors were systemically healthy Caucasians from Russia. This same sample was also part of a study on T cells of mothers and their children. Turning to that study: Overlap measured in related mother-child pairs was slightly, non-significantly higher than in unrelated pairs.

The specimen was blood. The receptor's source is a girl aged 2 to 9 in good health. The gene calls are TRBV19 and TRBJ1-5; 7 positions agree with TRBD1. In DNA, the CDR3 is TGTGCCAGTAACTCAGGGGGGGGAGTTCAGCCCCAGCATTTT. Translated, it gives CASNSGGGVQPQHF.